This TCR beta chain is drawn from a study of blood T cells in healthy people across ages (dated by TCRdb to the mid-2010s). About the investigation overall: In model experiments, template switching captured about one uniquely barcoded TCR beta cDNA molecule for every two T cells. Four age groups were formed from the donors: young (average roughly 16 years), middle-aged (more than 35), aged (around 62) and long-lived (more than 75). Age-related changes in TCR beta repertoire diversity were measured in the study by deep sequencing normalized with unique cDNA molecular identifiers. To avoid experimental bias, donors of different ages were spread randomly across the sequencing lanes. Two additional independent replicas of 1 million unique cDNA reads from the same blood draw were analyzed for two donors (one aged 18 to 29 and one aged 80 or older). The research as a whole found: Since profiling was done on bulk unsorted PBMCs, naive and antigen-experienced compartments could not be conclusively compared. Observed TCR beta diversity per million T cells fell roughly linearly with age, and a significant reduction was already apparent by age about 43. A strong correlation was found between observed TCR beta diversity and the percentage of naive T cells measured by flow cytometry. Total diversity estimates from one million sequenced T cells were considered lower bounds and underestimates. Compared with the aged group, the long-lived group had more naive CD4+ T cells, fewer expanded clones and increased TCR diversity, a pattern suggesting age selection. Because the CMV infection status of the donors was unknown, age-related changes in expanded clonotypes may potentially have been confounded.

This clonotype is a singleton in its sample. Its antigen is not yet known. Qualities for individual bases were not recorded, and no much larger clone is one base off. Systemically healthy Caucasian individuals from Russia, some 36 in total and aged roughly 6 to 90 years, were included as donors. About 9.1 milliliters of peripheral blood were collected from each donor into EDTA-treated Vacutainer tubes. Ficoll-Paque density-gradient centrifugation was used to isolate PBMCs, with at least 7 million obtained per sample. Total RNA was extracted from PBMCs with Trizol reagent, with at least 5.5 micrograms obtained per sample. Naive CD45RAhigh/CD27high T cell percentages were measured by flow cytometry on a PBMC aliquot from every donor. The library was obtained by 5' RACE. The data were produced on an Illumina HiSeq 2500. A second roughly 6 to 11 cycle PCR used a sample-barcoded 5' primer and a J-beta primer mix. A unique molecular identifier was introduced onto each TCR beta cDNA molecule by a template-switch 5' adaptor carrying 12 random nucleotides. Each sample yielded at least 3 million CDR3-containing paired-end reads. The Mint cDNA synthesis kit, primed by a TRBC-specific oligonucleotide, was used to synthesize first-strand cDNA from all RNA. After uracil-DNA glycosylase treatment, a first 18-cycle PCR used universal primers M1SS and BC2_uni_R on all cDNA. The paper's data handling went like this. Normalization of each sample was performed by random selection of 1 million high-quality reads, each carrying a distinct molecular identifier. Instead of being binned into consensus sequences, reads with shared molecular identifiers were discarded. MiTCR, with a Q25 quality threshold and the strictest error-elimination algorithm, was used for CDR3 identification, clonotype clustering and error correction. Lower-bound total TCR beta diversity was estimated with a nonparametric unseen species model using Euler transformation. TCRdb's own reprocessing of the public reads used fastp at Q25 and MiXCR and kept productive beta chains. All rows with the same CDR3 protein become a single entry with the most common DNA and genes. Here the V and J calls rest on TCRdb's processing, not on the authors' analysis. The sample table lists over 1.5 million distinct CDR3 sequences, roughly 52% of them with a count of one. Clones ranked in the top ten supply over 2% of the sample.

From a lookup of the germline V gene, CDR1 and CDR2 are SNHLY and FYNNEI. The CDR3 spans 13 residues, from the cysteine through the phenylalanine. Solely the CDR3 DNA is kept, with 39 bases framed from the first base. The rearranged chain carries TRBV2 and TRBJ2-3, with no confidently assigned D gene. This receptor was taken from a middle-aged woman in good health. The sequencing input was blood. The CDR3 here reads CAVWGSHTDTQYF. In nucleotides, the sequence is TGTGCTGTCTGGGGTTCCCACACAGATACGCAGTATTTT.